This TCR beta chain comes out of a study of shared clonotypes between healthy human individuals. Study summary: Donors, aged 18 to 49, were a couple of women and a few men.

TCRdb's table, derived via immunoSEQ multiplex PCR, lists solely in-frame clones and lacks some. The sample lists hundreds of thousands of clones; around 96% were seen once. Germline lookup yields CDR1 SGHAT and CDR2 FQNNGV. The CDR3 extends over 15 amino acids. Trimming shortened V by 2 bases and J by 0 bases, and 11 bases separated the two germline ends. CD45RO-negative CD8 cells positively selected for CCR7 made up the naive population, which excluded terminally differentiated effector memory CD45RA+ cells. The V and J genes are TRBV11-2 and TRBJ2-7, with D unclear. The sequenced material came from naive CD8+ T cells sorted from blood. This clonotype was obtained from a woman aged 25 to 39 in good health. CDR3 sequence reads: CASSLIYGHSYEQYF. Written as DNA, the CDR3 is TGTGCCAGCAGCTTAATTTATGGCCACTCCTACGAGCAGTACTTC. The full variable domain, with the rest looked up from reference TRBV11-2 and TRBJ2-7, is EAGVAQSPRYKIIEKRQSVAFWCNPISGHATLYWYQQILGQGPKLLIQFQNNGVVDDSQLPKDRFSAERLKGVDSTLKIQPAKLEDSAVYLCASSLIYGHSYEQYFGPGTRLTVT.